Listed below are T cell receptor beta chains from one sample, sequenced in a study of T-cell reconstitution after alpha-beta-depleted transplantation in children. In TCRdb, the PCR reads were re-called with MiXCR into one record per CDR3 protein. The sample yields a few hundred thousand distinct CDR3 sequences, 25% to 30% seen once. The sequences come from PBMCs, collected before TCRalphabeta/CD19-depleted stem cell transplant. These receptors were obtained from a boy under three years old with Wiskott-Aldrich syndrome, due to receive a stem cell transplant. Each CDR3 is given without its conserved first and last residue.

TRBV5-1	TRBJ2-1	ASSLVLAGTTNEQF
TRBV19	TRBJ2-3	ASSEGAGTDTQY
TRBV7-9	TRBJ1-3	ASSLRQAPGNTIY
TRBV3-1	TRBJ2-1	ASSQDLGLGIYNEQF
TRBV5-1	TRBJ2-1	ASSLGDRDEVVEF
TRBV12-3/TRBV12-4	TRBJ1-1	ASSLRYPVETEAF
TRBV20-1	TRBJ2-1	SARGWVDEQF
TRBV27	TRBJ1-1	ASSLGPGQGASTEAF
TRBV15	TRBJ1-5	ATSTSNGGQPQH
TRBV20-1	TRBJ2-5	SARSAGWYQETQY
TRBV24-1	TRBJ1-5	ATSKGGVGGQPQH
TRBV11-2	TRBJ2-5	ASSPRPRSSGTGAQY
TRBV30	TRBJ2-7	AWGPIGQGISYEQY
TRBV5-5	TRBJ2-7	ASSGRDRIDYGQY
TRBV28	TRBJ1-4	ASSFKTGVYEKLF
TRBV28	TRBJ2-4	ASIASGSTNIQY
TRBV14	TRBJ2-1	ASSQAGSGEQF
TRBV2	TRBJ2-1	ASSEDLAETYNEQF
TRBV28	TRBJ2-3	ASSLSNLADTQY
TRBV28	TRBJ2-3	ASSFLDSTDTQY
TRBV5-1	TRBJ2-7	ASRNWDEQY
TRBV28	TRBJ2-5	ASSEVGSQETQY